This T cell receptor beta chain was sequenced in a study of control samples from healthy donors and cancer patients. The repertoire was sequenced with immunoSEQ multiplex PCR; TCRdb's copy has only in-frame clones and lacks some. The sample consists of fewer than 45,000 clones, around 90% of them appearing once. CDR3 size: 11 residues. Trimming removed 4 bases from V and 5 bases from J, with 4 bases in between. Germline V gene sequence: CDR1 SGHRS, CDR2 YFSETQ. The receptor was isolated from a woman aged 40-49 years with head and neck cancer. The J gene is TRBJ2-1, the V gene TRBV5-1; D gene ambiguous. The sample comprised PBMCs. DNA for the CDR3: TGCGCCAGCAGCCCCCACAATGAGCAGTTCTTC. Translated, it gives CASSPHNEQFF.